This T cell receptor beta chain was sequenced for a study of technical replicates of blood from a few donors. The data were produced by immunoSEQ multiplex PCR, yet TCRdb's version contains in-frame clones alone and is incomplete. The table records some 54,000 clones, approximately 92% of them present only once. The CDR3 runs to 16 residues. Trimming at V came to 3 bases and at J to 7 bases, leaving 9 bases not matched to a gene. The V gene's germline CDR1 is MGHRA and CDR2 YSYEKL. The TCR originated in a human donor in good health. Some clones in this sample may be carry-over from other donors' samples. The sequenced sample was PBMCs. The chain uses TRBV4-1 and TRBJ2-1; 10 bases map to TRBD2. Here the CDR3 reads CASSQDYSGGFNEQFF. CDR3 nucleotides: TGCGCCAGCAGCCAGGACTATAGCGGGGGGTTTAATGAGCAGTTCTTC.